A single T cell receptor beta chain is shown here with its context. This clone's antigen is unknown. Per-base qualities were not stored, and no clone one base away is much larger. This record belongs to a study of OX40 agonist ivuxolimab in advanced cancers. In terms of the full investigation: Ivuxolimab, which targeted the costimulatory receptor OX40 (CD134), was an agonistic, fully human IgG2 monoclonal antibody. Patients were allowed to have had prior anti-PD-1, anti-PD-L1 or anti-CTLA-4 therapy, and approximately 37% of the dose-escalation patients had been treated with checkpoint inhibitors. The paper covers the monotherapy dose-escalation part of the phase I ivuxolimab trial, which included N = 52 patients. Partial responses occurred in three dose-escalation patients: two with cutaneous melanoma and one with hepatocellular carcinoma. The purpose of peripheral TCRbeta sequencing was to test whether ivuxolimab changed TCR sequence diversity and led to clonal T-cell expansion. Intravenous ivuxolimab was administered to patients every 2 weeks at six dose levels: 0.01, 0.1, 0.3, 1.5, 3 and 10 mg/kg. Of the approximately 50 dose-escalation patients, hepatocellular carcinoma was present in some 19, melanoma in some 15, renal cell carcinoma in 9 and head and neck cancer in 9. The dose-escalation cohort was around 84% male with a mean age of around 62 years, ranging from roughly 23 to 79. On the study overall, not on this receptor specifically: Low levels of normalized T-cell clonal expansion were also seen in some nonresponding patients. After ivuxolimab, CD8+ T cells had more expanded clones than CD4+ T cells on average. In the 0.1-3.0 mg/kg groups, partial responders had among the lowest normalized peripheral clonal expansion, particularly in CD8+ T cells. Which antigens the clonally expanded peripheral T cells were specific for was not determined. Clonal expansion of both CD4+ and CD8+ blood T cells was observed from baseline to week 6 at doses 0.1 to 3.0 mg/kg.

Patients with a history of autoimmune disease or receiving systemic immunosuppression were excluded from the trial. In every dose cohort, peripheral blood was drawn for TCR sequencing at baseline, cycle 4 day 1, and cycle 7 day 1. Samples came from an open-label, multicenter, first-in-human phase I dose-escalation trial of ivuxolimab. Adults with locally advanced or metastatic melanoma, renal cell carcinoma, hepatocellular carcinoma or head and neck squamous cell carcinoma were enrolled in the trial. Before TCR sequencing, CD4+ T cells and CD8+ T cells were sorted from peripheral blood as separate populations. V gives up 1 base and J gives up 10 bases, and the segment between their germline ends measures 11 bases. The CDR3 measures 13 amino acids from cysteine to phenylalanine. Only the CDR3 DNA stays, 39 bases, in frame from base 1. As encoded in the germline V gene, CDR1 is LGHNT while CDR2 is FRNRAP.

For sequencing of the TCRbeta CDR3 region, genomic DNA was extracted from the sorted cells. The immunoSEQ Assay was used to sequence the TCRbeta CDR3 regions. TCRdb carries this immuneACCESS record with in-frame sequences only. Its versions omit some clonotypes, under half of them owing to an unresolved V gene in the studies checked, with the rest unexplained. This sample has around 60,000 clones in its table, and 82% of those were observed once. The leading ten clones occupy more than 1.1% of the sample. The chain employs TRBV12-5 and TRBJ2-1; a weak D assignment points to TRBD2 (6 bases agree). Sequenced here: CD4+ or CD8+ T cells sorted from blood, sampled in a trial of the OX40 agonist ivuxolimab. The TCR comes from an adult with an advanced solid tumor such as melanoma, head and neck, liver or kidney cancer. In nucleotide form, the sequence is TGTGCTAGTGGTTTGGGGGCGGGACGCGAGCAGTTCTTC. Its translation reads: CASGLGAGREQFF.